This passage covers 21 T cell receptor beta chains from one sample sequenced in a study of T cells in Graves' hyperthyroidism and ophthalmopathy. Amplified regions were TCR beta CDR3 sequences from RNA transcripts. Primed by the HTBI set, a first-round RT-PCR was run on the TCR CDR3. TCRdb re-called the multiplex PCR reads through MiXCR, storing one row per CDR3 protein. This table holds 45,000 to 75,000 distinct CDR3 sequences, approximately 50% found once. Sequencing input: blood. These receptors all stem from a woman in her thirties with Graves' ophthalmopathy.

Note on this clonotype: The junction differs from germline at one of its ends, possibly a read error. The chain is built from TRBV10-2 and TRBJ2-2; TRBD2 matches at 7 bases. Per the germline V gene, CDR1 is WSHSY and CDR2 is SAAADI. There are 17 residues in the CDR3. The CDR3 loop is CASRSHPGRRNTGELFF. CDR3 DNA: TGTGCCAGCAGATCGCACCCCGGGAGGAGGAACACCGGGGAGCTGTTTTTT.

The rearrangement links TRBV7-8 to TRBJ2-7; a possible D gene is TRBD1 (8 bases). The CDR3 is 13 amino acids. CDR1 and CDR2 (germline): SGHVS, FQNEAQ. Trimming shortened V by 4 bases and J by 5 bases, and 12 bases separated the two germline ends. CDR3 sequence: CASSSTGGDEQYF. The CDR3, as DNA: TGTGCCAGCAGCTCTACAGGGGGGGACGAGCAGTACTTC.

This clonotype showed up many times. The chain has TRBV5-6 and TRBJ1-1; TRBD1 agrees at 8 bases. J gave up 3 bases and V 4 bases, and 8 bases lay outside the gene matches. The CDR3 contains 15 residues. CDR1 SGHDT and CDR2 YYEEEE come from the germline V gene. The CDR3 here is CASSPWDRQDTEAFF. CDR3 coding DNA: TGTGCCAGCAGCCCATGGGACAGGCAGGACACTGAAGCTTTCTTT.

Many counts were recorded for this clonotype. The CDR3, as DNA: TGTGCCAGCAGCAGGAGTGTTTCGACCGGGGAGCTGTTTTTT. Its translation: CASSRSVSTGELFF. The V and J genes are TRBV6-5 and TRBJ2-2; D not certain. The CDR3 extends over 14 amino acids. Per the germline V gene, CDR1 is MNHEY and CDR2 is SVGAGI. Between the trimmed V and J ends, which lost 6 bases and 5 bases, there was a span of 13 bases.

The V call is TRBV7-9, the J call TRBJ2-7, with D maybe TRBD1 (6 bases). CDR1 is SEHNR, CDR2 FQNEAQ, per germline (reference sequence). V was pared by 6 bases and J by 6 bases, with 15 bases between. The CDR3 totals 13 residues. The CDR3 spells CASSLSGVGEQYF. CDR3 DNA: TGTGCCAGCAGTTTGTCAGGGGTTGGCGAGCAGTACTTC.

Many counts were recorded for this clonotype. The V call is TRBV4-1, the J call TRBJ1-5, with D hard to call. CDR1 and CDR2 (germline): MGHRA, YSYEKL. Trimming stripped 1 base from V and 7 bases from J, with 8 bases between. This CDR3 has 13 residues. The CDR3 here is CASSQGVRQPQHF. The DNA for the CDR3 is TGCGCCAGCAGCCAAGGGGTCCGGCAGCCCCAGCATTTT.

A word on this clonotype: One end of the junction is discordant with germline, which a read error may explain. The V call is TRBV5-6, the J call TRBJ2-6; 7 bases align to TRBD1. CDR3 length: 16 amino acids. CDR1 is SGHDT, CDR2 YYEEEE, per germline. The CDR3 region has the DNA TGTGTCAGCAGCGTGCTCAGGGGGACTGGGGCCAACGTCCTGACTTTC. Amino acids: CVSSVLRGTGANVLTF. Together with reference TRBV5-6 and TRBJ2-6, the CDR3 gives the full variable domain: DAGVTQSPTHLIKTRGQQVTLRCSPKSGHDTVSWYQQALGQGPQFIFQYYEEEERQRGNFPDRFSGHQFPNYSSELNVNALLLGDSALYLCVSSVLRGTGANVLTFGAGSRLTVL.

The sample holds one count of this clonotype. The final CDR3 position lacks the conserved phenylalanine or tryptophan, pointing to a likely read error. This rearrangement joins TRBV20-1 to TRBJ1-3; 8 bases agree with TRBD1. Per the germline V gene, CDR1 is DFQATT and CDR2 is SNEGSKA (reference sequence). The CDR3 sequence is 14 residues long. CDR3: CSVPDRASGSTIYL. The DNA for the CDR3 is TGCAGTGTCCCGGACAGGGCGTCTGGAAGCACCATATATCTT.

In this sample, this clonotype turned up once. This chain joins TRBV7-9 and TRBJ2-1, with 7 bases aligning to TRBD1. Trimming at V came to 5 bases and at J to 4 bases, leaving 8 bases not matched to a gene. This CDR3 region has 15 residues. Germline V lookup: CDR1 SEHNR, CDR2 FQNEAQ (reference sequence). The CDR3 region has the DNA TGTGCCAGCAGCAAGCGGACAGGATTATACAATGAGCAGTTCTTC. Amino acids: CASSKRTGLYNEQFF.

This clonotype showed up many times. The chain combines TRBV10-3 with TRBJ2-1; tentatively, D is TRBD1 or TRBD2 (8 bases each). The CDR3 is 17 amino acids. Germline V gene lookup returns CDR1 ENHRY and CDR2 SYGVKD. The V gene lost 3 bases and the J gene lost 10 bases, with 25 bases spanning the gap. The CDR3 nucleotides are TGTGCCATCAGTGATAGGGTTGGACTAGCACAGGGGGGGGAGCAGTTCTTC. Its protein is CAISDRVGLAQGGEQFF.

In its sample, this clonotype is medium-sized. The genes are TRBV29-1 and TRBJ2-7, with a tentative D call TRBD1 (6 bases). Trimming pared 4 bases from V and 9 bases from J, leaving 16 bases between. The CDR3 totals 12 residues. CDR1 is SQVTM and CDR2 is ANQGSEA in the germline V gene. CDR3 DNA: TGCAGCGTTGGGGACCCAGGGGCTTGGCAGTACTTC. As protein: CSVGDPGAWQYF.

This clonotype was counted ten times or more. The V and J genes are TRBV4-2 and TRBJ2-5; D uncertain. The CDR3 runs 15 residues. Germline loops: CDR1 LGHNA, CDR2 YNFKEQ. V lost 2 bases to trimming and J lost 3 bases, with 13 bases between them. Here the CDR3 reads CASSQRVDLEETQYF. The DNA for the CDR3 is TGTGCCAGCAGCCAACGGGTAGATTTGGAAGAGACCCAGTACTTC.

The table lists this clonotype with many counts. V gene TRBV5-1 combines with J gene TRBJ1-1; D possibly corresponds to TRBD1 (6 bases). Germline V gene data show CDR1 as SGHRS and CDR2 as YFSETQ. Between the trimmed V and J ends, which lost 2 bases and 2 bases, there was a span of 10 bases. The CDR3 totals 14 residues. The CDR3 loop reads CASSFTGTNTEAFF. In nucleotides, the CDR3 is TGCGCCAGCAGCTTCACCGGGACAAACACTGAAGCTTTCTTT.

The sample holds many counts of this clonotype. The chain has TRBV6-5 and TRBJ2-7; 10 bases are shared with TRBD1. The CDR3 consists of 15 residues. Germline trimming cut 0 bases from V and 2 bases from J; bases unmatched to any gene: 1. Germline V lookup: CDR1 MNHEY, CDR2 SVGAGI. For the CDR3, the DNA is TGTGCCAGCAGTTACTCGACAGGGGGCGCCTACGAGCAGTACTTC. Protein product: CASSYSTGGAYEQYF.

This chain joins TRBV7-3 and TRBJ1-2; TRBD1 is a possible D gene (6 bases). Trimming removed 5 bases at V and 8 bases at J, with 21 bases between. The germline V gene encodes CDR1 SGHTA and CDR2 FQGTGA. CDR3 length: 15 residues. For the CDR3, the DNA is TGTGCCAGCAGCCTATGGACAGAGTCGATTAAGGGCTACACCTTC. Translation: CASSLWTESIKGYTF.

This clonotype showed up many times. The V and J genes are TRBV7-3 and TRBJ2-7; 11 bases fit TRBD2. The germline CDR1 and CDR2 sequences are SGHTA and FQGTGA. The junction had 1 base not matched to a gene; V was cut back by 0 bases and J by 0 bases. There are 16 residues in the CDR3. The CDR3 loop is CASSLTGTSGSYEQYF. CDR3 coding DNA: TGTGCCAGCAGCTTAACCGGGACTAGCGGCTCCTACGAGCAGTACTTC.

This clonotype was counted at least ten times. The chain's CDR3 is CASRQGPGTEAFF. The CDR3 nucleotides are TGTGCCAGCCGACAGGGTCCAGGCACTGAAGCTTTCTTT. The V call is TRBV2, the J call TRBJ1-1, with 7 bases identical to TRBD1. The germline CDR1 and CDR2 sequences are SNHLY and FYNNEI. The CDR3 length is 13 residues. Trimming at V came to 8 bases and at J to 4 bases, leaving 7 bases not matched to a gene.

The rearrangement joins TRBV28 to TRBJ2-4; the D call may be TRBD1 or TRBD2 (5 bases each). The CDR3 is 12 amino acids. CDR1 is MDHEN and CDR2 is SYDVKM in the germline V gene. V was trimmed by 9 bases and J by 7 bases, leaving 13 bases between them. CDR3 residues: CASRDAHNIQYF. The CDR3 DNA is TGTGCCAGTCGGGACGCCCATAACATTCAGTACTTC.

The chain has TRBV6-4 and TRBJ2-7; D may be TRBD1 (5 bases). Trimming stripped 0 bases from V and 2 bases from J, with 11 bases between. The CDR3 is 15 residues long. CDR1 is MRHNA, CDR2 SNTAGT, per germline. The DNA for the CDR3 is TGTGCCAGCAGTGACTCAGCAGGGTCGACCTACGAGCAGTACTTC. Amino acid sequence: CASSDSAGSTYEQYF.

By frequency in the sample, this clonotype is medium-sized (0.01 to 0.1%). The chain links TRBV29-1 to TRBJ1-6; D is ambiguous. The length of the CDR3 is 13 residues. In germline, CDR1 is SQVTM, CDR2 ANQGSEA. Written as DNA, the CDR3 is TGCACCCGGTTGGGAGTGGATAATTCACCCCTCCACTTT. Encoded protein: CTRLGVDNSPLHF.

At least ten counts were recorded for this clonotype. The chain carries TRBV6-5 and TRBJ1-6; D perhaps matches TRBD1 (5 bases). The V gene's germline CDR1 is MNHEY and CDR2 SVGAGI. The CDR3 has 15 residues. Trimming took off 6 bases at V and 9 bases at J, with 18 bases between the two ends. This chain's CDR3 is CASSLGEGGGSPLHF. The DNA for the CDR3 is TGTGCCAGCAGCCTGGGGGAAGGCGGTGGTTCACCCCTCCACTTT.